These T cell receptor beta chains were read from a single sample in a study of T cells in Graves' hyperthyroidism and ophthalmopathy. TCRdb used MiXCR to reprocess the multiplex PCR reads, holding one entry per CDR3 protein. The data contain around 690,000 distinct CDR3 sequences, about 18% of them singletons. Material for sequencing was blood. The receptors shown here come from a man aged 50-59 years with Graves' hyperthyroidism. Each CDR3 is given without its conserved first and last residue. A D gene is named only where the DNA matches it firmly.

J gene | V gene | D gene | CDR3 protein
TRBJ2-3 | TRBV29-1 | - | SVEPDFTDTQY
TRBJ2-1 | TRBV11-2 | - | ASSLVRGSWYEQF
TRBJ2-1 | TRBV6-1 | - | ASTNPGTNEQF
TRBJ2-1 | TRBV19 | - | ASSRSVVHEQF
TRBJ1-5 | TRBV2 | - | ASTGGEGSNQPQH
TRBJ1-6 | TRBV27 | - | ASSLYGGGPSPLH
TRBJ2-3 | TRBV11-2 | TRBD2 | ASSLISGAVGLDTQY
TRBJ2-1 | TRBV19 | - | ASSTPLFSYNEQF
TRBJ2-5 | TRBV11-3 | - | ASSSGQKETQY
TRBJ2-1 | TRBV5-1 | - | ASSPGDAYNEQF
TRBJ1-5 | TRBV6-1 | TRBD1 | ASSLTGGVSNQPQH
TRBJ2-1 | TRBV20-1 | - | SARESSHTNEQF
TRBJ2-1 | TRBV7-9 | - | ASSNAPPEGYNEQF
TRBJ2-3 | TRBV20-1 | - | SAAGRTDTQY
TRBJ2-7 | TRBV6-4 | - | ASSDPHELSYEQY
TRBJ2-3 | TRBV7-9 | TRBD2 | ASSPTSGNKDTQY
TRBJ2-2 | TRBV5-1 | TRBD1 | ASSPGTGPNTGELF
TRBJ2-5 | TRBV7-3 | - | ASSLNTHPGTETQY
TRBJ2-5 | TRBV4-3 | TRBD2 | ASSQEGWTSGIQETQY
TRBJ2-7 | TRBV28 | TRBD1 | ASSQGAGYGEQY
TRBJ2-1 | TRBV12-3/TRBV12-4 | - | ASSPGSTYNEQF
TRBJ2-3 | TRBV29-1 | TRBD1 | SVTDGQAITDTQY
TRBJ2-3 | TRBV24-1 | TRBD2 | ATSPSREGTDTQY
TRBJ2-5 | TRBV7-9 | TRBD2 | ASSWGLAGALN
TRBJ2-7 | TRBV7-2 | TRBD2 | ASSPGTSGTSYEQY
TRBJ2-1 | TRBV7-6 | TRBD2 | ASSTRAGDGERF
TRBJ2-3 | TRBV7-9 | TRBD2 | ASSSVAGAPGGGGTDTQY
TRBJ1-2 | TRBV5-1 | - | ASSRDMDGYT
TRBJ2-7 | TRBV28 | - | ASIPPARKYEQY
TRBJ2-1 | TRBV11-3 | TRBD2 | ASSPSPGLAGSEQF
TRBJ2-7 | TRBV20-1 | TRBD2 | SARSSGRYEQY
TRBJ2-3 | TRBV28 | TRBD1 | ASSLERDRGYTQY
TRBJ2-7 | TRBV28 | - | ASSLFQGTYEQY
TRBJ2-6 | TRBV9 | - | ASSVEGRIGSGANVLT
TRBJ1-2 | TRBV19 | - | ASSDPGGDGYT
TRBJ2-3 | TRBV14 | TRBD2 | ASSQPLLAGTDTQY